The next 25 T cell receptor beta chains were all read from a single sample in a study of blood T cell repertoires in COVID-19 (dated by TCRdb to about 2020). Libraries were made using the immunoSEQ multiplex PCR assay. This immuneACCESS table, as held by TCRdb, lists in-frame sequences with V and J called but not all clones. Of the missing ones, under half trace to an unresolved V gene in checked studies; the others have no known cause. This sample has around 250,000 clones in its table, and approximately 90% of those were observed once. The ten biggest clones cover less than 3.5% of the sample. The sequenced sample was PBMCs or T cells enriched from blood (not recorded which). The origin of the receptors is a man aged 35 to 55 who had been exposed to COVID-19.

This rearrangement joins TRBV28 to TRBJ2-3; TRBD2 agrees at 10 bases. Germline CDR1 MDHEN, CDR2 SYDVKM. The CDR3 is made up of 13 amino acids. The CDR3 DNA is TGTGGGTGGACTAGCGGCCAAACGAATACGCAGTATTTT. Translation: CGWTSGQTNTQYF.

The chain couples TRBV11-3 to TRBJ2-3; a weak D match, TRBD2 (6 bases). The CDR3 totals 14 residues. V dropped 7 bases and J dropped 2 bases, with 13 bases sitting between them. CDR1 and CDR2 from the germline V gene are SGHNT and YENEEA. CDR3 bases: TGTGCCAGCAAGCGCGGACTATTCACAGATACGCAGTATTTT. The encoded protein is CASKRGLFTDTQYF.

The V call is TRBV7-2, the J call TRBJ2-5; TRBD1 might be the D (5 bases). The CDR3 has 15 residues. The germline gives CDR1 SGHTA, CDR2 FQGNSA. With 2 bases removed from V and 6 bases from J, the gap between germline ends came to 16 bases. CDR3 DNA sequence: TGTGCCAGCAGCTTAATCTCACGGCAGGGAAAGACCCAGTACTTC. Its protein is CASSLISRQGKTQYF.

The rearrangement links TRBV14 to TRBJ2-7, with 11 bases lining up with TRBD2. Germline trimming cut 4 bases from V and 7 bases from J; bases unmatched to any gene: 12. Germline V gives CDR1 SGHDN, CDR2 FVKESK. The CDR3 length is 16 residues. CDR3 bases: TGTGCCAGCAGCCTCCAACGACTAGCGGGGCAAGAGGAGCAGTACTTC. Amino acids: CASSLQRLAGQEEQYF.

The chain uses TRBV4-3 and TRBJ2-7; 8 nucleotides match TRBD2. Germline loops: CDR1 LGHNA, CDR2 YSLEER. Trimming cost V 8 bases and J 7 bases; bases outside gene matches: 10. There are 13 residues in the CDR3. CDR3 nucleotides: TGCGCCAGCGGCTCTCCCGCGGGGGGTGAGCAGTACTTC. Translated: CASGSPAGGEQYF.

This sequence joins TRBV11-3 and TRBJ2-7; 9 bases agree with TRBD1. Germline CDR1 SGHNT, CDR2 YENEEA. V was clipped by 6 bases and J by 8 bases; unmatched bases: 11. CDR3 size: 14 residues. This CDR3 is CASSWVRDREKQYF. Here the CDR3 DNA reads TGTGCCAGCAGTTGGGTCCGGGACAGGGAAAAGCAGTACTTC.

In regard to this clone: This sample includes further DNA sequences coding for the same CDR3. CDR3: CASSLGGQGPQETQYF. As DNA, the CDR3 is TGTGCCAGCAGCTTGGGTGGGCAGGGCCCCCAAGAGACCCAGTACTTC. V usage is TRBV5-5 and J usage is TRBJ2-5, with D possibly being TRBD1 (5 bases). Looked up from germline, CDR1 is SGHKS and CDR2 is YYEKEE (reference sequence). The ends were cut back, 0 bases at V and 1 base at J, with 13 bases in the middle. The CDR3 consists of 16 residues.

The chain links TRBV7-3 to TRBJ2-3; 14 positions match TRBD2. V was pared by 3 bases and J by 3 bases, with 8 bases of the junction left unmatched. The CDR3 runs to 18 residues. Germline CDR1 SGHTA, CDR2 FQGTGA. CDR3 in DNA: TGTGCCAGCAGCTTGGGACTAGCGGGAGCGGTGTTTACAGATACGCAGTATTTT. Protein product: CASSLGLAGAVFTDTQYF.

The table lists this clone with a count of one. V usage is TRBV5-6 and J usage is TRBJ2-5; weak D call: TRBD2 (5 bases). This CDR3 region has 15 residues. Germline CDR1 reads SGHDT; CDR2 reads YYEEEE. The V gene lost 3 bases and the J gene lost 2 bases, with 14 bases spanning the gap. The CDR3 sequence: CASSSLDYLQETQYF. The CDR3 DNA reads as TGTGCCAGCAGCTCCCTCGACTATTTACAAGAGACCCAGTACTTC.

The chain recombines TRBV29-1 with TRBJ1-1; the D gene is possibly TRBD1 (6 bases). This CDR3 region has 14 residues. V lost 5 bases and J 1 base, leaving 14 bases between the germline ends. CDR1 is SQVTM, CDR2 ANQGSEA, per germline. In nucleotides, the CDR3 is TGCAGCGTTCGTACCAACAGGGAGAACACTGAAGCTTTCTTT. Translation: CSVRTNRENTEAFF.

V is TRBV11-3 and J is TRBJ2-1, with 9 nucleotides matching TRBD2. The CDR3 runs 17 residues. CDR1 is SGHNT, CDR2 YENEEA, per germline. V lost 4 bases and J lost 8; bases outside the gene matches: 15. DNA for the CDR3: TGTGCCAGCAGCTCCTCCATCGGGGCTAGCGGGATGGATGAGCAGTTCTTC. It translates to CASSSSIGASGMDEQFF. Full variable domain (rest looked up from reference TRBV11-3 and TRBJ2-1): EAGVVQSPRYKIIEKKQPVAFWCNPISGHNTLYWYLQNLGQGPELLIRYENEEAVDDSQLPKDRFSAERLKGVDSTLKIQPAELGDSAVYLCASSSSIGASGMDEQFFGPGTRLTVL.

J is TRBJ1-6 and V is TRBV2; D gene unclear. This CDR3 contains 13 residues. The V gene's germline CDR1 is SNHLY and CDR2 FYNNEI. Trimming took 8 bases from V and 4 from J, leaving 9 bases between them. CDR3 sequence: CASRWQYNSPLHF. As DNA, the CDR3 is TGTGCCAGCCGCTGGCAGTATAATTCACCCCTCCACTTT.

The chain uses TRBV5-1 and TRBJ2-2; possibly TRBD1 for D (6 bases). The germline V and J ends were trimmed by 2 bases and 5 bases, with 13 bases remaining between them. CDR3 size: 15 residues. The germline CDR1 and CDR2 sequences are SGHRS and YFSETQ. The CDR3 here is CASSLGQGWTGELFF. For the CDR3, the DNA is TGCGCCAGCAGCTTAGGCCAGGGGTGGACCGGGGAGCTGTTTTTT.

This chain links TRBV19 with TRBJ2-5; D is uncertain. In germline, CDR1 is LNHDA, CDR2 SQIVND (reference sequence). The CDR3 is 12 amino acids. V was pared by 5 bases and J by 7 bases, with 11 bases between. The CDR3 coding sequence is TGTGCCAGTAGTCCTAGTCTTGGGACCCAGTACTTC. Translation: CASSPSLGTQYF.

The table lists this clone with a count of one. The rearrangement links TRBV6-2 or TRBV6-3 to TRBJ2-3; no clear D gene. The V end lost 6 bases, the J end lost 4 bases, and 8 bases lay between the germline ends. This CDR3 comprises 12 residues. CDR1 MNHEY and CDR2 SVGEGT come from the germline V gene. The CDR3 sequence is CASSRVADTQYF. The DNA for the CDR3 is TGTGCCAGCAGCAGAGTCGCAGATACGCAGTATTTT.

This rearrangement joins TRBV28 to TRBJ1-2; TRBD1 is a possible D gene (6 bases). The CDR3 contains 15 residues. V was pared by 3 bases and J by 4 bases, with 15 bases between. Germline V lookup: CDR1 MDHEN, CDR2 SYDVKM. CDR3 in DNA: TGTGCCAGCAGTTTCTGGGCCAGGGGCGTCTATGGCTACACCTTC. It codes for CASSFWARGVYGYTF.

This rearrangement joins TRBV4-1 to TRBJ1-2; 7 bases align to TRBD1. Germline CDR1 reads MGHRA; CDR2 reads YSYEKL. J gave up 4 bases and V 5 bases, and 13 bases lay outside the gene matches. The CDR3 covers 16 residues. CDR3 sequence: CASSGGTGARVYGYTF. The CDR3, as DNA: TGCGCCAGCAGCGGGGGCACAGGGGCACGGGTCTATGGCTACACCTTC.

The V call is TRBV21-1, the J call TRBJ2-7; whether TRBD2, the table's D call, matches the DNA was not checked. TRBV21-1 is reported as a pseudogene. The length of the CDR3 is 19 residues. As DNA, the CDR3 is TGTGCCAGCAGCAAAGCGCTGAGGACTAGCGGGAGCTCCACCTACGAGCAGTACTTC. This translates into CASSKALRTSGSSTYEQYF.

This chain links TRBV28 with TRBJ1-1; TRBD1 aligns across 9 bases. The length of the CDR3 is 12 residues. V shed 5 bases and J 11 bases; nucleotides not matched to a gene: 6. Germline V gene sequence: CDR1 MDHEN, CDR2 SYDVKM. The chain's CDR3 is CASSRDRVRAFF. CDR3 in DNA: TGTGCCAGCAGTCGGGACAGGGTTCGGGCTTTCTTT.

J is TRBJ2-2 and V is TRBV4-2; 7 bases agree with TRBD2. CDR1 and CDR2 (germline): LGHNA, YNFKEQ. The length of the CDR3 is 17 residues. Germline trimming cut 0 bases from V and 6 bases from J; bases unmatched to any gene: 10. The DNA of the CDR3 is TGTGCCAGCAGCCAAGAGGTCGCGGGAGCAGGAGCCGGGGAGCTGTTTTTT. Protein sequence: CASSQEVAGAGAGELFF.

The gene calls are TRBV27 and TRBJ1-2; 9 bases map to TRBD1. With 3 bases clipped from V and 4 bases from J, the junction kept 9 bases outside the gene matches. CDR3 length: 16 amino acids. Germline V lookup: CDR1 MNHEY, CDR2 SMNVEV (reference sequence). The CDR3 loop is CASSFRTGGGGYGYTF. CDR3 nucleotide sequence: TGTGCCAGCAGTTTCCGTACAGGGGGCGGGGGCTATGGCTACACCTTC.

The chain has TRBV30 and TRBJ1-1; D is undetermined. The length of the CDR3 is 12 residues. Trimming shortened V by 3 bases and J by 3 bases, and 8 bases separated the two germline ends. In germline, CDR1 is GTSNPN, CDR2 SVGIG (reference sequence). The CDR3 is CAWRGSYTEAFF. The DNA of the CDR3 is TGTGCCTGGAGGGGCAGTTACACTGAAGCTTTCTTT.

CDR3 nucleotides: TGTGCCAGCAGCCAGGGGCCGGGGAACACTGAAGCTTTCTTT. As protein: CASSQGPGNTEAFF. The genes are TRBV4-2 and TRBJ1-1; weak D call: TRBD1 (5 bases). CDR3 length: 14 residues. Germline lookup yields CDR1 LGHNA and CDR2 YNFKEQ. Trimming pared 3 bases from V and 1 base from J, leaving 9 bases between.

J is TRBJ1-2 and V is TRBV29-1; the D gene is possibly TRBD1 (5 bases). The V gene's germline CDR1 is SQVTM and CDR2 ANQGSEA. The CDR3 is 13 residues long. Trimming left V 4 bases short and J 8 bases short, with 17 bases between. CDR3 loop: CSVVMAGLEGYTF. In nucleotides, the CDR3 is TGCAGCGTTGTGATGGCAGGGTTGGAGGGCTACACCTTC.

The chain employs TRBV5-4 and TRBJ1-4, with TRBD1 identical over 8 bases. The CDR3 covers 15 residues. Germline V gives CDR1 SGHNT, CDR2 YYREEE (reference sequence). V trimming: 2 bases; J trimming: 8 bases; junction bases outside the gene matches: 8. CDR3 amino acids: CASSFWTGREEKLFF. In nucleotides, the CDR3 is TGTGCCAGCAGCTTTTGGACAGGGAGGGAGGAAAAACTGTTTTTT. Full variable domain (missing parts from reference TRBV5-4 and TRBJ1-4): ETGVTQSPTHLIKTRGQQVTLRCSSQSGHNTVSWYQQALGQGPQFIFQYYREEENGRGNFPPRFSGLQFPNYSSELNVNALELDDSALYLCASSFWTGREEKLFFGSGTQLSVL.